This T cell receptor beta chain emerged from a study of blood T cell repertoires in COVID-19. At the level of the study: Samples taken during acute and convalescent COVID-19 were collected in the United States, Italy and Spain. T cells, B-cell-depleted T cells, or PBMCs provided the cDNA or gDNA that served as material.

Per the original methods: Nucleated cell counts were estimated from reference gene primer amplification. The repertoire was sequenced with immunoSEQ multiplex PCR; TCRdb's copy has only in-frame clones and lacks some. D and trimming come from the DNA, and the V and J calls and clone size come from that table. The sample shows under 55,000 clones, roughly 87% of them seen only once. CDR1 and CDR2 from the germline V gene are MNHNY and SVGAGI (reference sequence). With 6 bases removed from V and 10 bases from J, the gap between germline ends came to 7 bases. The CDR3 loop spans 11 amino acids. Sequencing was performed on peripheral blood. The chain employs TRBV6-6 and TRBJ2-6; no firm D call. The TCR comes from a woman older than 75 with active COVID-19. CDR3 DNA sequence: TGTGCCAGCAGCCCTTATAACGTCCTGACTTTC. The encoded protein is CASSPYNVLTF.